This entry lists 10 T cell receptor beta chains sequenced from one sample in a study of molecular identifiers for immune sequencing clone quantification. TCRdb reanalysed the PCR reads using MiXCR and keeps one entry per CDR3 protein. The sample carries some 650,000 distinct CDR3 sequences, about 20% recorded once. The sequencing sample was made of naive CD8+ T cells from blood, with Jurkat cell RNA spiked in. Subset in this sample: FACS-sorted CD8+CD4-CCR7+CD45RA+ naive T cells. The source is a human donor in good health. Some libraries in this study had Jurkat cell RNA spiked in.

Ten or more counts support this clonotype. The chain recombines TRBV6-2 or TRBV6-3 with TRBJ2-7; D may be TRBD1 (5 bases). Trimming cost V 4 bases and J 4 bases, with 11 bases left between them. This CDR3 contains 13 residues. From germline, CDR1 is MNHEY and CDR2 SVGEGT. The DNA for the CDR3 is TGTGCCAGCAGTTGGGGCCAAGTGTACGAGCAGTACTTC. As protein: CASSWGQVYEQYF.

This clonotype was recorded a few times. This chain joins TRBV13 and TRBJ2-3; TRBD2 is a possible D gene (7 bases). The CDR3 runs to 15 residues. Per the germline V gene, CDR1 is PRHDT and CDR2 is FYEKMQ (reference sequence). V was trimmed by 10 bases and J by 0 bases, leaving 17 bases between them. CDR3 amino acids: CAKQTGRGSTDTQYF. In DNA, the CDR3 is TGTGCCAAACAAACAGGGCGGGGGAGCACAGATACGCAGTATTTT.

This clonotype occurred a few times. This chain connects TRBV4-1 to TRBJ2-5, with 7 bases aligning to TRBD2. The J segment lost 2 bases and the V segment lost 5 bases, leaving 11 bases of the junction unmatched. The CDR3 consists of 16 residues. Germline V CDR1 and CDR2: MGHRA, YSYEKL. In DNA, the CDR3 is TGCGCCAGCAGCGTAGGGACTACAACAACACAAGAGACCCAGTACTTC. Its protein product is CASSVGTTTTQETQYF.

This clonotype was observed at least ten times. The chain recombines TRBV7-2 with TRBJ2-7; tentative D call: TRBD1 (6 bases). Trimming shortened V by 5 bases and J by 3 bases, and 29 bases separated the two germline ends. CDR1 SGHTA and CDR2 FQGNSA come from the germline V gene. The CDR3 sequence is 19 residues long. DNA for the CDR3: TGTGCCAGCAGCCCCTCGCCGGGACAACTCCCAGGGAGCCGCTACGAGCAGTACTTC. Protein sequence: CASSPSPGQLPGSRYEQYF.

This clonotype showed up many times. The genes are TRBV6-2 or TRBV6-3 and TRBJ2-3; 9 nucleotides line up with TRBD2. The length of the CDR3 is 17 residues. CDR1 is MNHEY and CDR2 is SVGEGT in the germline V gene. V was pared by 4 bases and J by 5 bases, with 13 bases of the junction left unmatched. CDR3 in amino acids: CASSLSSIAGVGDTQYF. CDR3 bases: TGTGCCAGCAGTTTATCCTCCATAGCGGGAGTAGGAGATACGCAGTATTTT.

This clonotype was recorded at least ten times. This sequence joins TRBV20-1 and TRBJ2-7, with TRBD2 matching over 11 bases. Germline CDR1 DFQATT, CDR2 SNEGSKA (reference sequence). V was clipped by 6 bases and J by 2 bases; unmatched bases: 18. The CDR3 is made up of 18 amino acids. CDR3 sequence reads: CSAGSVGLAESLPYEQYF. DNA of the CDR3: TGCAGTGCCGGATCGGTGGGACTAGCGGAGTCCCTCCCCTACGAGCAGTACTTC.

The chain is built from TRBV19 and TRBJ1-1; D not certain. Germline lookup yields CDR1 LNHDA and CDR2 SQIVND (reference sequence). Deletions cut 3 bases from V and 6 bases from J, with 26 bases between. The CDR3 has 18 amino acids. As DNA, the CDR3 is TGTGCCAGTAGTATTAAGGTTTCGAACAGATTACTCCAAGCTGAAGCTTTCTTT. Protein product: CASSIKVSNRLLQAEAFF.

Turning to this clonotype: A read error may explain this, as a much larger clone is one base away. The chain uses TRBV27 and TRBJ1-3, with a weak D call TRBD1 (6 bases). Germline CDR1 is MNHEY and CDR2 is SMNVEV (reference sequence). This CDR3 has 14 amino acids. The CDR3 here is CASSRRGSENTIYF. The DNA of the CDR3 is TGTGCCAGCAGCCGCAGGGGTTCTGAAAACACCATATATTTT.

This clonotype was counted between two and nine times. This chain uses TRBV27 with TRBJ2-2; unclear D gene. Trimming removed 7 bases from V and 2 bases from J, with 17 bases in between. Germline CDR1 and CDR2: MNHEY and SMNVEV (reference sequence). The CDR3 has 16 residues. The CDR3 coding sequence is TGTGCCAGCAAAAATTTCGCTGAACTTAACACCGGGGAGCTGTTTTTT. Protein sequence: CASKNFAELNTGELFF.

In its sample, this clonotype was seen many times. The CDR3 coding sequence is TGTGCCAGCAGTTGGGCGGCAGATACGCAGTATTTT. Translated: CASSWAADTQYF. The chain couples TRBV7-2 to TRBJ2-3, with D uncertain. The germline V and J ends were trimmed by 6 bases and 4 bases, with 8 bases remaining between them. Germline CDR1 reads SGHTA; CDR2 reads FQGNSA. The CDR3 loop spans 12 amino acids.